This T cell receptor (beta chain) was documented in a study of blood T cell repertoires in COVID-19 (dated by TCRdb to 2018 to 2020). Background on the whole study: Collaborator samples came from the United States, Italy and Spain and covered acute and convalescent phases of COVID-19. The repertoires were made available in a free public database intended to serve as a resource for research on the immune response to SARS-CoV-2. The material from the prospective study consisted of cDNA or gDNA derived from T cells, B-cell-depleted T cells, or PBMCs. The samples were drawn from two sources: the first 160 participants of the ongoing ImmuneRACE study, and fewer than 1,500 subjects contributed by 6 global collaborators. The dataset comprised deeply sampled blood TCRbeta repertoires from subjects exposed to, actively infected with, or recovered from COVID-19. HLA class I and class II types, where available, came from metadata supplied by the sample provider rather than from assay-based typing. Nearly every sample came with metadata listing a de-identified subject ID, COVID-19 status, age in years and sex.

This clone showed up just a few times. The antigen it binds to is not known. No per-base quality is available; no much larger clone lies one base away. In Seattle, one collaborating source enrolled patients while the infection was active and tracked those patients longitudinally over the course of disease. Collaborating institutions collected whole blood in K2EDTA tubes following their own protocols. Collaborator samples were shipped for TCRbeta analysis as frozen whole blood, isolated PBMCs, or DNA extracted from either sample type. The immunoSEQ Assay, a bias-controlled multiplex PCR, was used to amplify TCRbeta CDR3 regions from genomic DNA. The published analysis was carried out like this. The number of nucleated cells in each sample was estimated from the amplification of reference gene primers within the assay. To quantify the absolute abundance of each unique TCRbeta CDR3 rearrangement, sequence reads were collapsed and filtered. For each sample, productive Simpson clonality was calculated as the square root of Simpson's diversity index across productive rearrangements. TCRdb limited this immuneACCESS table to in-frame rearrangements with V and J called. A share of clones is missing; checked studies link under half to unresolved V genes, and the rest is unexplained. That table gives V, J and clone size, and the DNA gave D and trimming. The sample table holds under 250,000 clones, of which around 88% were seen once. About 6% of the sample rests with the top ten.

From the cysteine through the phenylalanine, the CDR3 covers 15 amino acids. Just CDR3 DNA is preserved here, 45 bases in frame from base 1. The germline V gene yields KGHDR for CDR1 and SFDVKD for CDR2. After removal of 4 bases from V and 9 bases from J, the junction retains 9 bases not matched to a gene. General study outcomes and caveats: The quantity of clinical and demographic metadata differed by source and by participant and was supplied without curation.

The source is a woman older than 75 with COVID-19, enrolled during active disease. The sequenced material came from peripheral blood. The chain joins TRBV24-1 to TRBJ2-1; 9 bases in the middle match TRBD2. CDR3 reads: CATSDGASGVREQFF. Read as DNA, the sequence is TGTGCCACCAGTGACGGGGCTAGCGGGGTGCGTGAGCAGTTCTTC.